This T cell receptor beta chain derives from a study of cytomegalovirus exposure and HLA in healthy donors. Researchers ran the PCR with 60 Vbeta and 13 Jbeta primers. Sequencing was performed with immunoSEQ multiplex PCR; in TCRdb, only in-frame clones are kept and a portion is missing. Here the sample spans fewer than 150,000 clones, roughly 73% being singletons. The sequence derives from a human donor in good health. The specimen sequenced was PBMCs.

CDR3 DNA: TGCGCCAGCAGGGGAAGCGGGGGGGCTTACGAGCAGTACTTC. Its translation: CASRGSGGAYEQYF. The rearrangement joins TRBV4-1 to TRBJ2-7; the match to TRBD2 covers 10 bases. The junction had 6 bases not matched to a gene; V was cut back by 6 bases and J by 4 bases. The CDR3 has 14 residues. CDR1 is MGHRA, CDR2 YSYEKL, per germline.